This T cell receptor beta chain was profiled in a study of Ad26.COV2.S vaccination and SARS-CoV-2 variants. The overall study: Intramuscular Ad26.COV2.S doses were given once or twice, 56 days apart.

Clones were sequenced by immunoSEQ multiplex PCR, and TCRdb holds only the in-frame ones, with some missing. Among about 280,000 clones, around 87% were seen once, and the ten largest hold about 3.5%. Treatment here: roughly 19 received Ad26.COV2.S at low or high dose, single or two shots; about 5 received placebo; per-sample allocation not given. Samples were taken on day 63 after the first vaccine or placebo injection. There are 12 residues in the CDR3. The V gene lost 6 bases and the J gene lost 7 bases, with 12 bases spanning the gap. Germline loops: CDR1 LGHDT, CDR2 YNNKEL (reference sequence). The sequences come from peripheral blood, collected in a trial of Ad26.COV2.S vaccine versus placebo. The chain links TRBV3-1 (or the pseudogene TRBV3-2) to TRBJ1-1; D not certain. The source of this sequence is a person between 18 and 60 years old who received the Ad26.COV2.S COVID-19 vaccine or a placebo. CDR3 region: CASRPLEGEAFF. The CDR3 region has the DNA TGTGCCAGCAGACCCCTAGAGGGTGAAGCTTTCTTT.